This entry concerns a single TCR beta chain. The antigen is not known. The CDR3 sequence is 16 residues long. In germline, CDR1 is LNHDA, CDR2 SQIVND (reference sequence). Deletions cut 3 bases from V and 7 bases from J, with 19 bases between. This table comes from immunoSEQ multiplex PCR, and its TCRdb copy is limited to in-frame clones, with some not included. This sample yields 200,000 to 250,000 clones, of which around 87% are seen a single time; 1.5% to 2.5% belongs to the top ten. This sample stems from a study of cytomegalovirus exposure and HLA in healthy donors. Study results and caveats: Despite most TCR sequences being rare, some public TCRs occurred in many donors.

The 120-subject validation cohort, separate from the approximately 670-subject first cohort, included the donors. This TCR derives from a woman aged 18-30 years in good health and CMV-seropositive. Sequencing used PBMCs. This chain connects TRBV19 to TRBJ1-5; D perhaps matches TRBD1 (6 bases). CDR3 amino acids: CASSIPAAGAHQPQHF. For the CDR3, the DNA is TGTGCCAGTAGTATTCCTGCGGCAGGGGCTCACCAGCCCCAGCATTTT.